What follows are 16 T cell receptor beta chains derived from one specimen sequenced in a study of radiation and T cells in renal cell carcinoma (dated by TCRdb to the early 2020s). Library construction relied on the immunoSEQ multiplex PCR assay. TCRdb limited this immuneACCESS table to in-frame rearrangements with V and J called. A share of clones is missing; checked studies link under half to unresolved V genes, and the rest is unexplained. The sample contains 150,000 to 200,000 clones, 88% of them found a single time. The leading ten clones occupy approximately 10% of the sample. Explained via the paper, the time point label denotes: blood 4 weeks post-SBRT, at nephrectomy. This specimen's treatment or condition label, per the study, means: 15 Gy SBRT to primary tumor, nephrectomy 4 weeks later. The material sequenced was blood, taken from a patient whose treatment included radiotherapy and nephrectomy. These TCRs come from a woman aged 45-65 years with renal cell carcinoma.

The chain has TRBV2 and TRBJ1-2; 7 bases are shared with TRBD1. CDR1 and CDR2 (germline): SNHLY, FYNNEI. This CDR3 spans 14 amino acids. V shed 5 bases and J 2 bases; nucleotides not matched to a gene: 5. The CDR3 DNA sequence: TGTGCCAGCAGTCTGGGACAGCTAAACTATGGCTACACCTTC. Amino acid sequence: CASSLGQLNYGYTF. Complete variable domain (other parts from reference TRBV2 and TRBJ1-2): EPEVTQTPSHQVTQMGQEVILRCVPISNHLYFYWYRQILGQKVEFLVSFYNNEISEKSEIFDDQFSVERPDGSNFTLKIRSTKLEDSAMYFCASSLGQLNYGYTFGSGTRLTVV.

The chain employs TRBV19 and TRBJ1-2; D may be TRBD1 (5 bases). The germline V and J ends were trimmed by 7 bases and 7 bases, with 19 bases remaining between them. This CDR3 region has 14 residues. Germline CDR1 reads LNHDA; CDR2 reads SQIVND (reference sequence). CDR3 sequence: CASISSGAQVGYTF. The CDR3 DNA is TGTGCCAGTATCTCTAGTGGGGCTCAGGTTGGCTACACCTTC.

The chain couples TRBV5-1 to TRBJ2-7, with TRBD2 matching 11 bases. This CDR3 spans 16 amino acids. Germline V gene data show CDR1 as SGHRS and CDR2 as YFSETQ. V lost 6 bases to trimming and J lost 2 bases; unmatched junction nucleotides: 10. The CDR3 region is CASNKPNSGGAYEQYF. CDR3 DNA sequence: TGCGCCAGCAATAAACCAAATAGCGGGGGGGCCTACGAGCAGTACTTC.

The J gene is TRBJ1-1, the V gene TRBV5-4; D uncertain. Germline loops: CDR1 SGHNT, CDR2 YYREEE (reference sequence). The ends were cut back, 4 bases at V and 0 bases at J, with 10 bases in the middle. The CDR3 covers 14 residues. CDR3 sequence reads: CASSRGELNTEAFF. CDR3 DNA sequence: TGTGCCAGCAGCCGGGGTGAGTTGAACACTGAAGCTTTCTTT.

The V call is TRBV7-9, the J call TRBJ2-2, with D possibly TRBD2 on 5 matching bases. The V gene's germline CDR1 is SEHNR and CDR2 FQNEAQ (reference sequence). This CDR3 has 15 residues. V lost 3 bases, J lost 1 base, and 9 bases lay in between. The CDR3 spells CASSFLAQNTGELFF. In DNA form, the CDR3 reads TGTGCCAGCAGCTTTCTAGCTCAGAACACCGGGGAGCTGTTTTTT.

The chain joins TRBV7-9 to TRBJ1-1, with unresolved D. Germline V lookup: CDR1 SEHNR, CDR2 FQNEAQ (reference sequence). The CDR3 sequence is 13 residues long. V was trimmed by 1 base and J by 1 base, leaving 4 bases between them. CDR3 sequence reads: CASSLVQNTEAFF. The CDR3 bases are TGTGCCAGCAGCTTAGTACAGAACACTGAAGCTTTCTTT.

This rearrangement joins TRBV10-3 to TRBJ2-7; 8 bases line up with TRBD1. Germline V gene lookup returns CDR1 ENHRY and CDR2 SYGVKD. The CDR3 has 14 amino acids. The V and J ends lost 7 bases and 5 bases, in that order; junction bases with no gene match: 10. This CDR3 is CAIKLDREIDEQYF. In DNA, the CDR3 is TGTGCCATCAAACTGGACAGGGAAATTGACGAGCAGTACTTC.

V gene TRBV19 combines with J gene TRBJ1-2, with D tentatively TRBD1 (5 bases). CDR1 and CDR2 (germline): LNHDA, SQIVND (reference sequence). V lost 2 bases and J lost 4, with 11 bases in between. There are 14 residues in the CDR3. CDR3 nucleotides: TGTGCCAGTAGTATAAACACGGACACCTATGGCTACACCTTC. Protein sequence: CASSINTDTYGYTF.

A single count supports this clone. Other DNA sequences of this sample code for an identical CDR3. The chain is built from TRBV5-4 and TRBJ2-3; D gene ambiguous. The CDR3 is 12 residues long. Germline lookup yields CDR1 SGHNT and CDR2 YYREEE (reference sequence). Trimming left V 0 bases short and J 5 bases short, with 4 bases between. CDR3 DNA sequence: TGTGCCAGCAGCTTGGGCAGAGATACGCAGTATTTT. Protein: CASSLGRDTQYF.

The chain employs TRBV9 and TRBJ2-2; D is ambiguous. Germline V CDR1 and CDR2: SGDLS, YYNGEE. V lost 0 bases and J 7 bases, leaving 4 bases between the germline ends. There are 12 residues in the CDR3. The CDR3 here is CASSVEFGELFF. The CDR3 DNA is TGTGCCAGCAGCGTAGAATTCGGGGAGCTGTTTTTT.

The CDR3 DNA reads as TGCGCCAGCAGCTTGTGGGGCCACTCCAATGAAAAACTGTTTTTT. It encodes CASSLWGHSNEKLFF. The chain joins TRBV5-1 to TRBJ1-4, with D maybe TRBD1 (5 bases). Deletions cut 1 base from V and 5 bases from J, with 12 bases between. The CDR3 sequence is 15 residues long. Germline lookup yields CDR1 SGHRS and CDR2 YFSETQ.

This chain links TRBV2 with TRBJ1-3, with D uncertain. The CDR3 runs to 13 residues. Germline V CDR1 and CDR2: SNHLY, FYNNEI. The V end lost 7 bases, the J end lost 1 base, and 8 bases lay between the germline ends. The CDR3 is CASMAESGNTIYF. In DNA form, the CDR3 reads TGTGCCAGCATGGCAGAGTCTGGAAACACCATATATTTT.

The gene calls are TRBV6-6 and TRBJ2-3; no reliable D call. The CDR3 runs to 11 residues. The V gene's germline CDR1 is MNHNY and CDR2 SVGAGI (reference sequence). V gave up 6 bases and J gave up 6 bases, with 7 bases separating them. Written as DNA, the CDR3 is TGTGCCAGCAGGGATCCGGATACGCAGTATTTT. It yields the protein CASRDPDTQYF.

DNA of the CDR3: TGCGCCAGCAGCTTGGTGGGGACAGGGGGAGGAGATACGCAGTATTTT. Amino acid sequence: CASSLVGTGGGDTQYF. The V call is TRBV5-1, the J call TRBJ2-3, with 11 bases aligning to TRBD1. This CDR3 is 16 amino acids long. Germline V gene sequence: CDR1 SGHRS, CDR2 YFSETQ. V shed 0 bases and J 5 bases; nucleotides not matched to a gene: 5.

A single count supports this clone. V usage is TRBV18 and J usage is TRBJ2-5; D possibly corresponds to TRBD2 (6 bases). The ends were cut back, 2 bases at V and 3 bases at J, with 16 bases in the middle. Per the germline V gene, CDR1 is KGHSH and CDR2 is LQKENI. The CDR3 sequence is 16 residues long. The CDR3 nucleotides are TGTGCCAGCTCACCAAGGGACTCTTATAAAAAAGAGACCCAGTACTTC. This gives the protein CASSPRDSYKKETQYF.

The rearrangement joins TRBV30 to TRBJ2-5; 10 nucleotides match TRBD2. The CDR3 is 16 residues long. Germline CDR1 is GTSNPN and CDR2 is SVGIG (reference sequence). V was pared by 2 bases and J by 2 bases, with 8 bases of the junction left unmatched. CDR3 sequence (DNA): TGTGCCTGGAGTCGAGGGCTAGCGGGGGAACAAGAGACCCAGTACTTC. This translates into CAWSRGLAGEQETQYF.